This T cell receptor beta chain was observed in a study of cytotoxic CD8 clonotypes in ibrutinib-treated CLL. CDR1 and CDR2 (germline): LNHNV, YYDKDF (reference sequence). CDR3 size: 17 residues. With 0 bases removed from V and 1 base from J, the gap between germline ends came to 15 bases. The repertoire was sequenced with immunoSEQ multiplex PCR; TCRdb's copy has only in-frame clones and lacks some. Among around 250,000 clones listed, roughly 70% were seen once. The source was PBMCs, collected after 24 months of ibrutinib treatment. The sequence was collected from a human donor with chronic lymphocytic leukemia. The chain carries TRBV15 and TRBJ1-1; D is uncertain. In nucleotides, the CDR3 is TGTGCCACCAGCAGAGATTTCTCATGGAACCAGAACACTGAAGCTTTCTTT. Protein: CATSRDFSWNQNTEAFF.